This T cell receptor (beta chain) was sequenced for a study of T cell clonality in common variable immunodeficiency. This clone was counted at least ten times. Antigen specificity is unknown. The read terminates 3 residues ahead of where the CDR3 ends, so the germline J gene completes it. The CDR3 contains 17 residues. Germline CDR1 is WNHNN and CDR2 is SYGVQD (reference sequence). The V gene lost 0 bases and the J gene lost 2 bases, with 14 bases spanning the gap. General study results and limits: Fewer deletions and N-nucleotide insertions were reportedly seen in common variable immunodeficiency TCR beta sequences.

Blood came from CVID subjects not ill and not taking immunomodulatory or immunosuppressive medication. Control and CVID samples contributed equal amounts of genomic DNA. Measured with immunoSEQ multiplex PCR; TCRdb has only the in-frame clones, and not every one. The sample lists approximately 29,000 clones, none appearing once, the ten largest making up around 3%. Sequenced: peripheral blood mononuclear cells. The rearrangement joins TRBV10-1 to TRBJ2-1; D is possibly TRBD1 (6 bases). This sequence was found in a human donor with common variable immunodeficiency. The CDR3 spells CASSESGATNTYNEQFF. The part of the CDR3 DNA that was read is TGCGCCAGCAGTGAGTCGGGGGCTACGAACACCTACAATGAG.